Sequencing of this T cell receptor (beta chain) was carried out in a study of spatial heterogeneity in lung cancer. The overall study: There were consistently more beta-chain sequences detected than alpha-chain sequences.

Time point of the sample: sample taken at primary tumor resection. Frozen PBMC, nontumor lung or tumor provided whole RNA, which was sequenced unsorted. There were 65 or so donors, all of them untreated patients with early-stage non-small cell lung cancer. The CDR3 runs 13 residues. CDR1 is SGHDN and CDR2 is FVKESK in the germline V gene. Trimming cost V 1 base and J 6 bases, with 9 bases left between them. This clonotype was recorded at least ten times. The antigen is undetermined. The study, taken as a whole, reports: In blood, ubiquitous expanded tumor TCRs appeared more at resection than follow-up.

Carried by each TCR cDNA molecule was a unique molecular identifier. TCRdb processed the 5' RACE reads anew with MiXCR; each CDR3 protein has one entry. The profile shows about 82,000 distinct CDR3 sequences, roughly 13% of them singletons. The source material was PBMCs, sampled at surgery. This chain links TRBV14 with TRBJ1-2; no reliable D call. The clonotype comes from a male donor with early-stage non-small cell lung cancer. The CDR3 sequence is CASSQVGVDGYTF. CDR3 sequence (DNA): TGTGCCAGCAGCCAAGTTGGGGTGGATGGCTACACCTTC.